The T cell receptor beta chain under discussion was sequenced for a study of T cell repertoires in ileal Crohn's disease. TCRdb keeps only in-frame clones here, not all; method: immunoSEQ multiplex PCR. Among several thousand clones listed, 74% were seen once. Regarding time point: proximal margin of the surgical specimen (macroscopically non-inflamed). Trimming stripped 5 bases from V and 0 bases from J, with 14 bases between. Germline CDR1 is SNHLY and CDR2 is FYNNEI. The CDR3 contains 16 residues. The chain couples TRBV2 to TRBJ1-5; TRBD1 might be the D (6 bases). Sequenced: ileal tissue. The receptor was isolated from an adult with Crohn's disease. DNA of the CDR3: TGTGCCAGCAGTAGTAGGCAGGGGCATAGCAATCAGCCCCAGCATTTT. Its translation is CASSSRQGHSNQPQHF. The full variable domain, completed using reference TRBV2 and TRBJ1-5, is EPEVTQTPSHQVTQMGQEVILRCVPISNHLYFYWYRQILGQKVEFLVSFYNNEISEKSEIFDDQFSVERPDGSNFTLKIRSTKLEDSAMYFCASSSRQGHSNQPQHFGDGTRLSIL.